The T cell receptor beta chain under discussion was sequenced for a study of blood T cell repertoires in COVID-19. The CDR3 spans 12 residues. V was clipped by 6 bases and J by 7 bases; unmatched bases: 2. The germline gives CDR1 MDHEN, CDR2 SYDVKM. Cohorts were assigned according to the clinical history that participants reported. TCRdb keeps only in-frame clones here, not all; method: immunoSEQ multiplex PCR. The table shows 250,000 to 400,000 clones, with around nine tenths occurring only once. The V gene is TRBV28, the J gene TRBJ1-1; 10 bases align to TRBD1. The sample taken for sequencing was PBMCs or T cells enriched from blood (not recorded which). The source is a man between 60 and 75 years old who had recovered from COVID-19. The CDR3 DNA is TGTGCCAGCAGGACAGGGGGCGGTGAAGCTTTCTTT. Translated, it gives CASRTGGGEAFF.